These T cell receptor beta chains were read from a single sample in a study of regulatory T cells in long-lasting Graves disease. MiXCR, run by TCRdb on the multiplex PCR reads, gives a single entry per CDR3 protein. The sample yields 700,000 or so distinct CDR3 sequences, around 30% seen once. This specimen consisted of peripheral blood mononuclear cells (PBMCs), obtained when the disease was refractory, from a patient treated with antithyroid drugs. The receptors were gathered from a female donor with Graves disease. CDR3s include the opening cysteine and the closing phenylalanine or tryptophan. A D gene is named only where the DNA matches it firmly. Only part of the rows carry a size: once, few, many, or a class if the clone is expanded.

v_call	clone_size	j_call	d_call	cdr3_nt	cdr3_aa
TRBV11-2	few	TRBJ1-1	-	TGTGCCAGCAGCTTAGATATGGGTTTGGCTTTCTTT	CASSLDMGLAFF
TRBV6-2/TRBV6-3	-	TRBJ2-7	-	TGTGCCAGCAGCCGCCCGGGACTCCAGGGCTACGAGCAGTACTTC	CASSRPGLQGYEQYF
TRBV19	-	TRBJ1-2	-	TGTGCCAGTAATCCAGGGGACCTCTATGGCTACACCTTC	CASNPGDLYGYTF
TRBV28	few	TRBJ1-5	-	TGTGCCAGCACTTTCAGTGGCCCAGGGGGCAATCAGCCCCAGCATTTT	CASTFSGPGGNQPQHF
TRBV7-6	-	TRBJ2-7	TRBD1	TGTGCCAGCAGCTTAGTAGGGACAGGGAAGCAGGCCGAGCAGTACTTC	CASSLVGTGKQAEQYF
TRBV6-1	-	TRBJ1-5	TRBD1	TGTGCCATCGCATTGGGACAGGGGGCTCAGCCCCAGCATTTT	CAIALGQGAQPQHF
TRBV6-1	few	TRBJ2-5	-	TGTGCCAGCATATTAGGAGAGACCCAGTACTTC	CASILGETQYF
TRBV20-1	-	TRBJ2-5	-	TGCAGTGCTACAATGGGGCGGGCGCAGACCCAGTACTTC	CSATMGRAQTQYF
TRBV6-1	few	TRBJ2-7	TRBD2	TGTGCCAGTCCCGGGACTAGCGGGAGAAGTGTAAACGAGCAGTACTTC	CASPGTSGRSVNEQYF
TRBV6-1	many	TRBJ1-6	-	TGTGCCAGCAGTGACCAGGGAGGATCACCCCTCCACTTT	CASSDQGGSPLHF
TRBV2	many	TRBJ1-5	-	TGTGCCAGCAGTGACAGGTCCAATCAGCCCCAGCATTTT	CASSDRSNQPQHF
TRBV7-8	-	TRBJ1-5	TRBD1	TGTGCCAGCAGCTTAAGGACAGGGGGCTTGTATAGCAATCAGCCCCAGCATTTT	CASSLRTGGLYSNQPQHF
TRBV29-1	-	TRBJ2-7	TRBD1	TGCAGCGTTGTGGGACAGGGGGCCCCCTACGAGCAGTACTTC	CSVVGQGAPYEQYF
TRBV19	once	TRBJ1-4	TRBD1	TGTGCCAGTAGGCAAACCGGGACAGCAAATGAAAAACTGTTTTTT	CASRQTGTANEKLFF
TRBV7-9	-	TRBJ1-4	-	TGTGCCAGCAGCTTAGATTGGGAAAAACTGTTTTTT	CASSLDWEKLFF
TRBV7-9	many	TRBJ2-5	-	TGTGCCAGCAGCTTGAGGGAATTGAAAGAGACCCAGTACTTC	CASSLRELKETQYF
TRBV6-2/TRBV6-3	-	TRBJ1-2	-	TGTGCCAGCAGTTACCGAAACCCATCGGACGGACTCCCGATCGGCTACACCTTC	CASSYRNPSDGLPIGYTF
TRBV5-1	-	TRBJ2-2	-	TGCGCCAGCAGCTTGGAACCAGGAACCGGGGAGCTGTTTTTT	CASSLEPGTGELFF
TRBV10-3	few	TRBJ2-5	TRBD2	TGTGCCATCACTCCCGGGACTAGCCCAGAGACCCAGTACTTT	CAITPGTSPETQYF
TRBV2	few	TRBJ1-1	-	TGTGCCAGCAGTGATAGGGCTTTTAACACTGAAGCTTTCTTT	CASSDRAFNTEAFF
TRBV25-1	-	TRBJ2-1	-	TGTGCCAGCAGTGAATTGCCCCCCCGGCGTGATGAGCAGTTCTTC	CASSELPPRRDEQFF
TRBV3-1	-	TRBJ2-7	-	TGTGCCAGCAGCCCGCGGGGTAGCGGCTACGGGCAGTACTTC	CASSPRGSGYGQYF
TRBV19	-	TRBJ1-1	-	TGTGCCAGTAGTATCGCAGCGAAGAACACTGAAGCTTTCTTT	CASSIAAKNTEAFF
TRBV7-9	few	TRBJ2-7	TRBD2	TGTGCCAGCAGCTCAATCTCTAGCGGGAGGGCAGAGCAGTACTTC	CASSSISSGRAEQYF
TRBV20-1	many	TRBJ2-5	-	TGCAGTGCTAGGGCGGGTACTCTATCGTACCAAGAGACCCAGTACTTC	CSARAGTLSYQETQYF
TRBV11-2	many	TRBJ1-5	-	TGTGCCAGCAGCTTAGGGCCTCTCAATCAGCCCCAGCATTTT	CASSLGPLNQPQHF
TRBV20-1	-	TRBJ2-2	TRBD2	TGCAGTGCTAGACCCGGACTAGCGGGAGATTACGGGGAGCTGTTTTTT	CSARPGLAGDYGELFF
TRBV4-1	-	TRBJ1-5	TRBD1	TGCGCCAGCAGCCAGACAGGGGGCAGGGATCAGCCCCAGCATTTT	CASSQTGGRDQPQHF
TRBV6-5	-	TRBJ1-4	TRBD1	TGTGCCAGCAGTTCCCCGGGACAGGTGGATGAAAAACTGTTTTTT	CASSSPGQVDEKLFF
TRBV4-1	-	TRBJ1-2	TRBD1	TGCGCCAGCAGGACCCGGGACAGAGAGAACTATGGCTACACCTTC	CASRTRDRENYGYTF
TRBV28	-	TRBJ1-2	-	TGTGCCAGCAGTTTTGCGGACCTCCCCTCTGGGGACTATGGCTACACCTTC	CASSFADLPSGDYGYTF
TRBV7-6	-	TRBJ2-7	-	TGTGCCAGCAGCTTAGCGGACAGCGTCTACGAGCAGTACTTC	CASSLADSVYEQYF
TRBV14	few	TRBJ2-7	-	TGTGCCAGCAGCCACGTCTACGAGCAGTACTTC	CASSHVYEQYF
TRBV6-1	-	TRBJ1-6	TRBD1	TGTGCCAGCAGACACCCGGGACAGGGTAATTCACCCCTCCACTTT	CASRHPGQGNSPLHF
TRBV6-1	few	TRBJ1-2	-	TGTGCCAGCAGGCCTTCGGGGACGAACTATGGCTACACCTTC	CASRPSGTNYGYTF
TRBV20-1	few	TRBJ1-6	-	TGCAGTGCTTATCTCGCTACGAGAGGGAATAATTCACCCCTCCACTTT	CSAYLATRGNNSPLHF
TRBV4-2	-	TRBJ2-2	-	TGTGCCAGCGGCAGGCGGACCGGGGAGCTGTTTTTT	CASGRRTGELFF
TRBV20-1	-	TRBJ1-1	-	TGCAGTGCTAGTTGGGGGAACATGAACACTGAAGCTTTCTTT	CSASWGNMNTEAFF